These 12 T cell receptor beta chains came from one sample sequenced in a study of T cell responses to AZD1222 COVID-19 vaccine. Assay: immunoSEQ multiplex PCR; the TCRdb copy retains only in-frame clones and omits some. The sample consists of about 79,000 clones, about 91% of them appearing once. The sample in question was peripheral blood, obtained on day 0 of MenACWY control vaccination. All receptors come from an adult in good health.

The J gene is TRBJ2-2, the V gene TRBV6-4; D uncertain. There are 13 residues in the CDR3. From germline, CDR1 is MRHNA and CDR2 SNTAGT. V lost 7 bases and J lost 0, with 6 bases in between. The CDR3 is CASIDPNTGELFF. The CDR3 DNA follows: TGTGCCAGCATCGACCCGAACACCGGGGAGCTGTTTTTT.

This clone was seen only once. This chain connects TRBV29-1 to TRBJ2-5; D tentatively reads TRBD1 or TRBD2 (5 bases each). Germline V gene data show CDR1 as SQVTM and CDR2 as ANQGSEA. The CDR3 contains 15 residues. V was clipped by 1 base and J by 5 bases, with 17 bases between them. The CDR3 DNA reads as TGCAGCGTTGAAGGTACCGGGGACGGTGTGGAGACCCAGTACTTC. This sequence encodes CSVEGTGDGVETQYF.

This chain connects TRBV5-6 to TRBJ1-2; no definite D call. Germline V gene lookup returns CDR1 SGHDT and CDR2 YYEEEE. The CDR3 runs 13 residues. V lost 0 bases and J 4 bases, leaving 7 bases between the germline ends. Here the CDR3 reads CASSLDKIYGYTF. Written as DNA, the CDR3 is TGTGCCAGCAGCTTGGACAAGATCTATGGCTACACCTTC.

The genes are TRBV7-9 and TRBJ2-7, with a tentative D call TRBD2 (6 bases). From germline, CDR1 is SEHNR and CDR2 FQNEAQ (reference sequence). This CDR3 contains 14 residues. Trimming shortened V by 5 bases and J by 6 bases, and 17 bases separated the two germline ends. The CDR3 bases are TGTGCCAGCAGCCAATCGGGGGAATCCCTCGAGCAGTACTTC. Its translation: CASSQSGESLEQYF.

This clone was found a few times. The rearrangement uses TRBV5-5 and TRBJ1-2; D is ambiguous. The CDR3 is made up of 13 amino acids. Trimming took 4 bases from V and 2 from J, leaving 9 bases between them. CDR1 and CDR2 from the germline V gene are SGHKS and YYEKEE (reference sequence). The CDR3 reads CASSPQENYGYTF. CDR3 bases: TGTGCCAGCAGCCCCCAAGAGAACTATGGCTACACCTTC.

This sequence joins TRBV7-9 and TRBJ1-4, with 10 bases fitting TRBD1. The trim removed 5 bases at V and 7 bases at J, leaving 10 bases unmatched. This CDR3 contains 16 residues. CDR1 is SEHNR and CDR2 is FQNEAQ in the germline V gene (reference sequence). CDR3 coding DNA: TGTGCCAGCAGCCTAATTAACCGGGACAGGGGTGAAAAACTGTTTTTT. Encoded protein: CASSLINRDRGEKLFF.

This chain joins TRBV12-3 or TRBV12-4 and TRBJ2-7; no clear D. V lost 2 bases, J lost 2 bases, and 7 bases lay in between. The CDR3 has 13 residues. CDR3 sequence reads: CASSLIQAYEQYF. For the CDR3, the DNA is TGTGCCAGCAGTTTAATCCAGGCCTACGAGCAGTACTTC.

The V gene is TRBV27, the J gene TRBJ1-5; 10 nucleotides match TRBD1. This CDR3 region has 13 residues. CDR1 MNHEY and CDR2 SMNVEV come from the germline V gene (reference sequence). The junction had 3 bases not matched to a gene; V was cut back by 8 bases and J by 5 bases. In nucleotides, the CDR3 is TGTGCCAGCGGGGGACAGGGGCATCAGCCCCAGCATTTT. As protein: CASGGQGHQPQHF.

The genes are TRBV18 and TRBJ2-3; D remains unclear. The CDR3 runs 15 residues. V lost 6 bases to trimming and J lost 2 bases, with 15 bases between them. Germline-derived CDR1 and CDR2 are KGHSH and LQKENI. CDR3 nucleotides: TGTGCCAGCTCCCCCCCAGCAGCTAACACAGATACGCAGTATTTT. Its translation: CASSPPAANTDTQYF.

The gene calls are TRBV3-1 (or the pseudogene TRBV3-2) and TRBJ2-1, with D tentatively TRBD1 or TRBD2 (6 bases each). The V end lost 3 bases, the J end lost 10 bases, and 13 bases lay between the germline ends. CDR3 length: 13 residues. Germline CDR1 and CDR2: LGHDT and YNNKEL (reference sequence). The CDR3 here is CASSQDRGGEQFF. The CDR3 nucleotides are TGTGCCAGCAGCCAGGATCGAGGGGGGGAGCAGTTCTTC.

The J gene is TRBJ1-6, the V gene TRBV5-5; 10 nucleotides agree with TRBD1. V shed 2 bases and J 9 bases; nucleotides not matched to a gene: 2. Germline assignment: CDR1 SGHKS and CDR2 YYEKEE (reference sequence). The CDR3 length is 14 residues. The CDR3 DNA reads as TGTGCCAGCAGCTTTTGGACAGGGGGTTCACCCCTCCACTTT. It codes for CASSFWTGGSPLHF.

The chain recombines TRBV29-1 with TRBJ1-4; TRBD1 matches 10 bases. V shed 6 bases and J 0 bases; nucleotides not matched to a gene: 7. The CDR3 contains 16 residues. Germline V gene data show CDR1 as SQVTM and CDR2 as ANQGSEA. CDR3 bases: TGCAGCGTGATCGGGACAGGGGCTCCAACTAATGAAAAACTGTTTTTT. It translates to CSVIGTGAPTNEKLFF.